This TCR beta chain was observed in a study of early stage breast cancer tumors. Study-wide context: Invasive lobular carcinomas made up about 30% of the 12 ER+/PR+/HER2- tumors. Study-level findings and limits: Enriched TCRB sequences shared across patients were mostly commonly generated sequences.

As concerns this clone: Its antigen remains unidentified.

Sampling of the adjacent normal breast tissue occurred about 1.8-4 cm from the tumor. Trimming stripped 5 bases from V and 2 bases from J, with 4 bases between. Germline loops: CDR1 SGHTA, CDR2 FQGNSA. The CDR3 consists of 11 residues. Method: immunoSEQ multiplex PCR; TCRdb's copy keeps in-frame clones and lacks some. The table records approximately 6,100 clones, around three quarters of them present only once. The receptor comes from a person aged 70 to 85 with breast cancer. The source material was normal breast tissue next to the tumor. V is TRBV7-2 and J is TRBJ2-7, with D hard to call. CDR3 region: CASSETYEQYF. The CDR3 nucleotides read TGTGCCAGCAGCGAGACCTACGAGCAGTACTTC.